Below are 10 T cell receptor beta chains sequenced from a single sample in a study of TIL therapy for anti-PD-1-resistant metastatic lung cancer. This was the immunoSEQ v3 assay. TCRdb keeps only in-frame clones here, not all; method: immunoSEQ multiplex PCR. The table has about 95,000 clones, 50% to 70% seen once. The time point is: pre-treatment sample, taken before nivolumab and TIL therapy. Tumor tissue came from excised metastases, mostly pleural nodules or supraclavicular lymph nodes. This specimen was tumor tissue, taken at baseline. The origin of the receptors is a person between 30 and 79 years old with non-small cell lung cancer.

This chain uses TRBV28 with TRBJ1-2; 7 nucleotides agree with TRBD1. Germline-derived CDR1 and CDR2 are MDHEN and SYDVKM. The CDR3 contains 15 residues. The V and J ends lost 3 bases and 5 bases, in that order; junction bases with no gene match: 9. CDR3 coding DNA: TGTGCCAGCAGTTTTCGAGACAGGGAATTGTATGGCTACACCTTC. Protein product: CASSFRDRELYGYTF.

This clone was counted only a few times. V and J are TRBV10-1 and TRBJ1-1; D gene ambiguous. The CDR3 spans 13 residues. Germline lookup yields CDR1 WNHNN and CDR2 SYGVQD (reference sequence). V was trimmed by 5 bases and J by 1 base, leaving 8 bases between them. CDR3 nucleotide sequence: TGCGCCAGCAGTCCCCGGTCGAACACTGAAGCTTTCTTT. Amino acid sequence: CASSPRSNTEAFF.

This clone turned up a few times. The V call is TRBV4-2, the J call TRBJ1-5; D may be TRBD1 (6 bases). Germline CDR1 is LGHNA and CDR2 is YNFKEQ. Trimming removed 2 bases from V and 9 bases from J, with 20 bases in between. The CDR3 spans 16 residues. The CDR3 DNA sequence: TGTGCCAGCAGCCAACTGGGGCAGGACAGCCTGGGGCCCCAGCATTTT. Protein product: CASSQLGQDSLGPQHF.

This clone was detected many times. The chain links TRBV2 to TRBJ2-5, with D unclear. Trimming took 8 bases from V and 7 from J, leaving 8 bases between them. CDR1 and CDR2 (germline): SNHLY, FYNNEI. The CDR3 extends over 10 amino acids. CDR3 residues: CASEFATQYF. In DNA, the CDR3 is TGTGCCAGCGAATTCGCGACCCAGTACTTC.

This clone was counted between two and nine times. The chain employs TRBV24-1 and TRBJ2-1; 13 bases fit TRBD2. The ends lost 9 bases at V and 9 bases at J; junction bases unmatched: 13. The germline V gene has CDR1 KGHDR and CDR2 SFDVKD. The CDR3 extends over 16 amino acids. The DNA for the CDR3 is TGTGCCACCCAACTCAATGGACTAGCGGGAGTGGGTGAGCAGTTCTTC. Translation: CATQLNGLAGVGEQFF.

Remarks on this clone: One junction end disagrees with the germline gene, perhaps due to a read error. The chain employs TRBV11-2 and TRBJ2-3; D not certain. The CDR3 totals 8 residues. The germline V gene encodes CDR1 SGHAT and CDR2 FQNNGV. CDR3 nucleotides: TGTGCCAGCAGCCCCAGCCGGTTT. Protein sequence: CASSPSRF.

This clone showed up just a few times. The chain recombines TRBV6-5 with TRBJ1-6; 8 bases fit TRBD1. This CDR3 comprises 16 residues. The J segment lost 10 bases and the V segment lost 0 bases, leaving 8 bases of the junction unmatched. Germline V gene sequence: CDR1 MNHEY, CDR2 SVGAGI. The CDR3 coding sequence is TGTGCCAGCAGTTACTCGACAGGGGATATGAGGTCACCCCTCCACTTT. Protein: CASSYSTGDMRSPLHF.

The chain is built from TRBV5-4 and TRBJ1-2, with TRBD1 matching 10 bases. After removal of 4 bases from V and 1 base from J, the junction contained 10 bases not matched to a gene. Germline CDR1 and CDR2: SGHNT and YYREEE (reference sequence). The CDR3 contains 17 residues. The CDR3 sequence is CASSPTGQGQNNYGYTF. In DNA, the CDR3 is TGTGCCAGCAGCCCTACGGGACAGGGGCAAAATAACTATGGCTACACCTTC.

This chain links TRBV18 with TRBJ1-1; the D gene is possibly TRBD1 (5 bases). V gave up 6 bases and J gave up 1 base, with 9 bases separating them. The CDR3 extends over 13 amino acids. Germline V gene sequence: CDR1 KGHSH, CDR2 LQKENI. CDR3 in DNA: TGTGCCAGCTCCGATGGGGGGAACACTGAAGCTTTCTTT. It translates to CASSDGGNTEAFF.

This clone showed up just a few times. The gene calls are TRBV6-4 and TRBJ1-4, with no clear D. Germline V gene sequence: CDR1 MRHNA, CDR2 SNTAGT. V lost 5 bases to trimming and J lost 8 bases, with 12 bases between them. The CDR3 is 13 amino acids. The CDR3 protein is CASSLQSGEKLFF. CDR3 DNA sequence: TGTGCCAGCAGTTTACAATCGGGGGAAAAACTGTTTTTT.